A selection of T cell receptor beta chains follows, all from one sample in a study of blood T cell repertoires in COVID-19. Sequencing was performed with immunoSEQ multiplex PCR; in TCRdb, only in-frame clones are kept and a portion is missing. The sample yields some 290,000 clones, about 90% seen once. Sequenced input: PBMCs or T cells enriched from blood (not recorded which). These receptors came from a woman younger than 45 who had recovered from COVID-19. The CDR3 runs from the conserved cysteine through the conserved F or W. The D gene is left open where the match is weak. Size tells how often a clone was seen (once, few, many) or the class of an expanded clone, and some rows leave it out.

J,V,size,D,DNA,CDR3
TRBJ1-3,TRBV7-9,NA,NA,TGTGCCAGCAGCTTAGCAGGGGCCGGAAACACCATATATTTT,CASSLAGAGNTIYF
TRBJ1-6,TRBV5-1,few,NA,TGCGCCAGCAGCACGAACAGGGAATTGCATTCACCCCTCCACTTT,CASSTNRELHSPLHF
TRBJ2-7,TRBV29-1,NA,NA,TGCAGCGTTGAAGCAGGTCCCCGTACGAAGCAGTACTTC,CSVEAGPRTKQYF
TRBJ1-2,TRBV30,NA,NA,TGTGCCTGGAGTGTATTTGGGACTTATGGCTACACCTTC,CAWSVFGTYGYTF
TRBJ2-5,TRBV5-5,NA,NA,TGTGCCAGCAGCCCGGGAAGCGAGGGGACCCAGTACTTC,CASSPGSEGTQYF
TRBJ2-5,TRBV5-8,NA,TRBD2,TGTGCCAGCAGCCCTGGGCTAGCGGGAACCCAAGAGACCCAGTACTTC,CASSPGLAGTQETQYF
TRBJ1-1,TRBV28,NA,TRBD1,TGTGCCAGCAGCGTCCCGGGACAGGGGGCGAACACTGAAGCTTTCTTT,CASSVPGQGANTEAFF
TRBJ1-2,TRBV25-1,NA,TRBD1,TGTGCCAGCAGTAGACAGGGGGCGTACGGCTACACCTTC,CASSRQGAYGYTF
TRBJ2-1,TRBV6-5,NA,TRBD2,TGTGCCAGCAGTTACTCTAGCGGGGTCCCCTACAATGAGCAGTTCTTC,CASSYSSGVPYNEQFF
TRBJ2-7,TRBV4-2,NA,TRBD2,TGTGCCAGCAGCCCGGTGGGGCTAGCGGGAGTCCACGAGCAGTACTTC,CASSPVGLAGVHEQYF
TRBJ1-1,TRBV12-3/TRBV12-4,NA,NA,TGTGCCAGCAGATTAGGGGAGGTTACTGAAGCTTTCTTT,CASRLGEVTEAFF
TRBJ2-1,TRBV4-2,once,TRBD1,TGTGCCAGCAGCCCGACCGATCGGACAGGTTACAATGAGCAGTTCTTC,CASSPTDRTGYNEQFF
TRBJ2-7,TRBV5-1,once,TRBD1,TGCGCCAGCAGCTTGGAGGGACAGGTGTTCCTCGGCTACGAGCAGTACTTC,CASSLEGQVFLGYEQYF
TRBJ2-1,TRBV7-9,NA,TRBD2,TGTGCCAGCAGCTCTCCGGGACTAGCATCCCACGCGTTCTTC,CASSSPGLASHAFF
TRBJ1-1,TRBV9,NA,NA,TGTGCCAGCAGCGTAGGTCAGAAATTGAACACTGAAGCTTTCTTT,CASSVGQKLNTEAFF
TRBJ1-1,TRBV28,NA,NA,TGTGCCAGCAGATCCGGGGGGCGGGCGGTCACTGAAGCTTTCTTT,CASRSGGRAVTEAFF
TRBJ1-1,TRBV7-2,NA,NA,TGTGCCAGCAGCTTCTCAACAGACAACACTGAAGCTTTCTTT,CASSFSTDNTEAFF
TRBJ1-1,TRBV19,NA,TRBD1,TGTGCCAGTAGCCCATTGGACAGGGAGACGGCTTTCTTT,CASSPLDRETAFF
TRBJ1-6,TRBV15,NA,NA,TGTGCCACCAGCGATGGAGGGATTAATTCACCCCTCCACTTT,CATSDGGINSPLHF
TRBJ1-3,TRBV9,few,NA,TGTGCCAGCGGGGAGTCCCTCTCTGGAAACACCATATATTTT,CASGESLSGNTIYF
TRBJ1-4,TRBV5-5,NA,NA,TGTGCCAGCAGACAGGGTCGAAAACTGTTTTTT,CASRQGRKLFF
TRBJ2-1,TRBV18,NA,NA,TGTGCCAGCTCACCCTGGAGACAGCCTTCCTACAATGAGCAGTTCTTC,CASSPWRQPSYNEQFF
TRBJ1-2,TRBV27,NA,TRBD1,TGTGCCAGCAGTGCCGACGTGACAGGGTTCTATGGCTACACCTTC,CASSADVTGFYGYTF
TRBJ2-2,TRBV9,NA,TRBD2,TGTGCCAGCAGCGTAGCCGGGATAGCGGGATCCGGGGAGCTGTTTTTT,CASSVAGIAGSGELFF
TRBJ1-5,TRBV27,few,NA,TGTGCCAGCAGTCTGTTTTATAGCAATCAGCCCCAGCATTTT,CASSLFYSNQPQHF
TRBJ2-7,TRBV28,NA,TRBD1,TGTGCCAGCAGCCCACCGGGACAGGGGGCTCATTACGAGCAGTACTTC,CASSPPGQGAHYEQYF
TRBJ2-1,TRBV30,once,NA,TGTGCCTGGAGGGACGGGGGCAATGAGCAGTTCTTC,CAWRDGGNEQFF
TRBJ1-2,TRBV30,NA,TRBD1,TGTGCCTGGGCCCCGACAGGGCCCTATGGCTACACCTTC,CAWAPTGPYGYTF
TRBJ2-3,TRBV19,NA,TRBD2,TGTGCCAGTAGTGATCCGGGGACTAGCGGGACAGATACGCAGTATTTT,CASSDPGTSGTDTQYF
TRBJ1-2,TRBV12-3/TRBV12-4,NA,NA,TGTGCCAGCAGCCGCAGGGGAGTCTATGGCTACACCTTC,CASSRRGVYGYTF
TRBJ1-1,TRBV4-1,NA,TRBD1,TGCGCCAGCAGCCAAGGACAGGGTGGAACTGAAGCTTTCTTT,CASSQGQGGTEAFF
TRBJ1-1,TRBV7-9,NA,TRBD1,TGTGCCAGCAGCTTAGCGGGACAGGGTACAAACACTGAAGCTTTCTTT,CASSLAGQGTNTEAFF
TRBJ1-1,TRBV28,few,NA,TGTGCCAGCAGTTCCTCCGGGGGGGCGGACACTGAAGCTTTCTTT,CASSSSGGADTEAFF
TRBJ2-3,TRBV29-1,NA,TRBD2,TGCAGCGTTGACGCGGGAGTCTGGTCAGATACGCAGTATTTT,CSVDAGVWSDTQYF
TRBJ2-2,TRBV11-2,NA,TRBD1,TGTGCCAGCAGCTCATCGGACAGGGGGGATGGGGAGCTGTTTTTT,CASSSSDRGDGELFF
TRBJ2-1,TRBV5-8,NA,TRBD2,TGTGCCAGCAGCCCCGGGACTAACTCCTACAATGAGCAGTTCTTC,CASSPGTNSYNEQFF
TRBJ2-5,TRBV7-2,NA,TRBD2,TGTGCCAGCAGCGACAAGGGACTAGCGGGTGAGGAGACCCAGTACTTC,CASSDKGLAGEETQYF
TRBJ1-1,TRBV5-1,NA,TRBD1,TGCGCCAGCAGCGTTGACAGGGGGAATAATGAAGCTTTCTTT,CASSVDRGNNEAFF
TRBJ2-7,TRBV6-5,NA,NA,TGTGCCAGCAGGTTACAGGGTGTTAAGGGCGAGCAGTACTTC,CASRLQGVKGEQYF
TRBJ2-1,TRBV27,NA,TRBD2,TGTGCCAGCAGTTTATTTACTAGCGGGAGTTACAATGAGCAGTTCTTC,CASSLFTSGSYNEQFF
TRBJ1-1,TRBV5-1,NA,TRBD1,TGCGCCAGCAGCTTGGACGGACAGGGGTACACTGAAGCTTTCTTT,CASSLDGQGYTEAFF
TRBJ2-2,TRBV28,NA,NA,TGTGCCAGCAGTGGTGCCGAGAATTTGAACACCGGGGAGCTGTTTTTT,CASSGAENLNTGELFF
TRBJ2-1,TRBV7-9,NA,TRBD1,TGTGCCAGCAGCTCGACAGGGGGCGCGGATATTGAGCAGTTCTTC,CASSSTGGADIEQFF
TRBJ1-1,TRBV10-2,NA,NA,TGCGCCAGCAGTGAAGACAGATTGAACACTGAAGCTTTCTTT,CASSEDRLNTEAFF
TRBJ1-2,TRBV27,NA,TRBD1,TGTGCCAGCAGGTCCGGGGACAGGGGATACTACACCTTC,CASRSGDRGYYTF
TRBJ2-7,TRBV2,NA,NA,TGTGCCAGCACTAGCGCAGGCTCCTACGAGCAGTACTTC,CASTSAGSYEQYF
TRBJ1-2,TRBV28,NA,NA,TGTGCCAGCAGAGACACCGTCTATGGCTACACCTTC,CASRDTVYGYTF
TRBJ2-3,TRBV5-6,NA,TRBD2,TGTGCCAGCAGCCCCCTCCCGCCTAGCGGGGAAAGCCTTTTT,CASSPLPPSGESLF
TRBJ1-4,TRBV4-1,NA,TRBD1,TGCGCCAGCAGCCAAGGGACAGGTTATGAAAAACTGTTTTTT,CASSQGTGYEKLFF
TRBJ2-1,TRBV3-1/TRBV3-2,NA,NA,TGTGCCAGCAGCCCCTCTACCCTATCCTACAATGAGCAGTTCTTC,CASSPSTLSYNEQFF
TRBJ1-2,TRBV7-9,NA,NA,TGTGCCAGCAGCTTAGTTAAGGGGCGTAATGGCTACACCTTC,CASSLVKGRNGYTF
TRBJ1-5,TRBV6-4,few,TRBD1,TGTGCCAGCAGTGACCTAGGGGGCGATCAGCCCCAGCATTTT,CASSDLGGDQPQHF
TRBJ2-7,TRBV11-3,NA,NA,TGTGCCAGCAGCTCCGACCTCTTGACAGAGCAGTACTTC,CASSSDLLTEQYF
TRBJ2-3,TRBV2,NA,TRBD2,TGTGCCAGCAGCGGACTAGCGGGGAGCACAGATACGCAGTATTTT,CASSGLAGSTDTQYF
TRBJ1-1,TRBV7-9,NA,NA,TGTGCCAGCAGCACTTACAGGGAGGGGGCTTTCTTT,CASSTYREGAFF
TRBJ1-3,TRBV18,few,NA,TGTGCCAGCTCACCCCCCGGACAGAGCTCTGGAAACACCATATATTTT,CASSPPGQSSGNTIYF
TRBJ2-5,TRBV29-1,NA,TRBD1,TGCAGCGTTGAAACTCAGGGGGCTGAGACCCAGTACTTC,CSVETQGAETQYF
TRBJ2-5,TRBV11-2,NA,TRBD2,TGTGCCAGCAGCTTACTTCGCGGGAGGGGCCAAGAGACCCAGTACTTC,CASSLLRGRGQETQYF
TRBJ1-2,TRBV7-6,NA,TRBD1,TGTGCCAGCAGTCCTGGACAGGGGGGGTCTGATGGCTACACCTTC,CASSPGQGGSDGYTF